This TCR beta chain was recorded in a study of technical replicates of blood from four donors. Some clones are missing from TCRdb's copy, which holds only in-frame ones; the method was immunoSEQ multiplex PCR. The profile covers 65,000 to 90,000 clones, with about 91% appearing a single time and around 0.26% taken by the ten largest. The germline CDR1 and CDR2 sequences are SGDLS and YYNGEE. Deletions cut 1 base from V and 2 bases from J, with 9 bases between. The CDR3 has 14 amino acids. This chain links TRBV9 with TRBJ1-2; D is uncertain. Sequenced: T cells isolated from PBMCs. The source is a human donor in good health. CDR3 sequence (DNA): TGTGCCAGCAGCGTAACTTCCGAAAACTATGGCTACACCTTC. This translates into CASSVTSENYGYTF.